Only a few counts were recorded for the clone carrying this T cell receptor beta chain. This specimen comes from a study of T cell changes during pregnancy in multiple sclerosis. CDR3 size: 14 residues. Germline trimming cut 5 bases from V and 10 bases from J; bases unmatched to any gene: 8. Germline CDR1 is SGHTA and CDR2 is FQGNSA. Profiling relied on immunoSEQ multiplex PCR, and the TCRdb table lists in-frame clones only, not all of them. The sample carries approximately 65,000 clones, about 91% recorded once. Sequenced here: CD4+ T cells from peripheral blood mononuclear cells, sampled in the first trimester of pregnancy. This rearrangement joins TRBV7-2 to TRBJ1-6, with 7 bases lining up with TRBD1. The sequence derives from a female donor with multiple sclerosis, enrolled in a pregnancy study. The CDR3 here is CASSLRQGESPLHF. For the CDR3, the DNA is TGTGCCAGCAGCCTTCGACAGGGCGAGTCACCCCTCCACTTT.